This T cell receptor beta chain was retrieved from a study of post-analysis software for immune sequencing data. About the research overall: Recorded disease courses covered relapsing-remitting, secondary progressive and progressive-relapsing multiple sclerosis. Some patients had no subtype annotation.

Note on this clonotype: The antigen is unknown.

Germline V gives CDR1 LGHDT, CDR2 YNNKEL (reference sequence). With V trimmed by 2 bases and J by 3 bases, 4 bases remained unmatched. The CDR3 spans 15 residues. Unique molecular identifiers had been added to the TCR beta cDNA libraries. MiXCR, applied by TCRdb to the PCR reads, yields one record per CDR3 protein. The data contain roughly 540,000 distinct CDR3 sequences, 34% of them singletons. Overall study findings and caveats: Batch-mates among the samples co-clustered strongly by F measure. Compared against controls, patients with multiple sclerosis displayed significantly lower normalized Chao1 diversity. With TRBV5-6, TRBV5-1 and TRBV20-1 included, several TRBV segments were more frequent in patients than in controls.

The chain uses TRBV3-1 and TRBJ2-5, with 9 nucleotides matching TRBD2. Material: blood. This TCR derives from a girl aged 2 to 17 with multiple sclerosis. CDR3 in amino acids: CASSQLAGREETQYF. The CDR3 coding sequence is TGTGCCAGCAGCCAACTAGCGGGGCGGGAAGAGACCCAGTACTTC.